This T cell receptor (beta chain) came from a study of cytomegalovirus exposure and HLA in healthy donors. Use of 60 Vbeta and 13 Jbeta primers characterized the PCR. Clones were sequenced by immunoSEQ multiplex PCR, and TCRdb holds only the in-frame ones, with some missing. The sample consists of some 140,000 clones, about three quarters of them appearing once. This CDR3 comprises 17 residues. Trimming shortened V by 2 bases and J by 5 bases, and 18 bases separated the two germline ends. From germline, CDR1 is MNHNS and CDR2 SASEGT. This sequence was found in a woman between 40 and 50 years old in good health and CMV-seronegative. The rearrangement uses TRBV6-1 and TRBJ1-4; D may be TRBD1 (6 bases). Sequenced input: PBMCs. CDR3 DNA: TGTGCCAGCAGTGAATATGTGGGGACACCTTTGAATGAAAAACTGTTTTTT. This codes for CASSEYVGTPLNEKLFF.